This T cell receptor beta chain was sequenced in a study of CD8+ T cells in alopecia areata. The CDR3 is made up of 14 amino acids. Germline V gene lookup returns CDR1 MGHDK and CDR2 SYGVNS. The trim removed 6 bases at V and 8 bases at J, leaving 7 bases unmatched. RNA extraction was followed by reverse transcription into cDNA, which acted as the sequencing template. The protocol was immunoSEQ multiplex PCR, while the TCRdb copy is restricted to in-frame clones and leaves out a portion. The sample shows more than 200,000 clones, about 68% of them seen only once. Study observations and caveats: Higher clonality was seen in lesional scalp than in normal scalp, especially in alopecia totalis/universalis.

Regarding this clone: Its antigen is currently unknown.

This chain joins TRBV25-1 and TRBJ1-6; 7 bases match TRBD1. The source was CD4+ T cells sorted from blood, collected at week 0. The TCR originated in a human donor with alopecia areata. The DNA for the CDR3 is TGTGCCAGCAGCCGCGACAGGGATGATTCACCCCTCCACTTT. It specifies CASSRDRDDSPLHF.